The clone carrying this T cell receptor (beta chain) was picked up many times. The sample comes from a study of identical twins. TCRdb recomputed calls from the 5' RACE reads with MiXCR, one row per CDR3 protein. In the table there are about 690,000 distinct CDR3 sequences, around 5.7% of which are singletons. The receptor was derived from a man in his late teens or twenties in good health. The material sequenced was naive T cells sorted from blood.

The CDR3 here is CASSSGQTSVSNQPQHF. The CDR3 DNA reads as TGTGCCAGCAGTTCGGGACAGACATCAGTTAGCAATCAGCCCCAGCATTTT. The V and J genes are TRBV12-3 or TRBV12-4 and TRBJ1-5, with 7 bases lining up with TRBD1. The CDR3 runs to 17 residues. The trim removed 4 bases at V and 0 bases at J, leaving 9 bases unmatched.